This T cell receptor (beta chain) derives from a study of sequential checkpoint blockade in melanoma. The wider study: Randomization was 1:1 between first-line nivolumab→ipilimumab and ipilimumab→nivolumab.

Sample treatment: randomized to nivolumab then ipilimumab (arm A) or the reverse (arm B). Live CD3+CD8+ CD19− CD56− cells were sorted from PBMCs. The protocol was immunoSEQ multiplex PCR, while the TCRdb copy is restricted to in-frame clones and leaves out a portion. The table lists roughly 10,000 clones, around 73% of them singletons. CDR1 is MGHRA and CDR2 is YSYEKL in the germline V gene. After removal of 1 base from V and 3 bases from J, the junction contained 9 bases not matched to a gene. This CDR3 spans 18 amino acids. The receptor's source is a human donor with melanoma. The chain uses TRBV4-1 and TRBJ2-1, with TRBD2 identical over 10 bases. The sample in question was CD8+ T cells sorted from blood (inferred from file names), obtained from a patient given nivolumab and ipilimumab in sequence. Written as DNA, the CDR3 is TGCGCCAGCAGCCAAGCTTACAAGCGGGGGGGCTACTACAATGAGCAGTTCTTC. It translates to CASSQAYKRGGYYNEQFF.